This T cell receptor (beta chain) was identified in a study of T cell clonality in common variable immunodeficiency. This clone has ten or more counts. Antigen specificity is unknown. Study-wide findings and caveats: The cause of increased CVID clonality remains unclear without subpopulation sequencing.

TCRdb's table, derived via immunoSEQ multiplex PCR, lists solely in-frame clones and lacks some. This sample has about 40,000 clones, each found more than once. Specimen: peripheral blood mononuclear cells. The sequence was collected from a person aged 18-69 years in good health.

CDR3 DNA, as far as it was read: TGTGCCAGCACCCTGCCCGGGGGAAAACCCGGGGAG. Residues: CASTLPGGKPGE. The complete CDR3 protein is CASTLPGGKPGELFF. V usage is TRBV7-9 and J usage is TRBJ2-2; tentative D call: TRBD2 (6 bases). The read gets to within 3 residues of the CDR3 end, and the germline J gene fills in the rest. CDR1 SEHNR and CDR2 FQNEAQ come from the germline V gene (reference sequence). Trimming removed 7 bases from V and 6 bases from J, with 18 bases in between. This CDR3 contains 15 residues.